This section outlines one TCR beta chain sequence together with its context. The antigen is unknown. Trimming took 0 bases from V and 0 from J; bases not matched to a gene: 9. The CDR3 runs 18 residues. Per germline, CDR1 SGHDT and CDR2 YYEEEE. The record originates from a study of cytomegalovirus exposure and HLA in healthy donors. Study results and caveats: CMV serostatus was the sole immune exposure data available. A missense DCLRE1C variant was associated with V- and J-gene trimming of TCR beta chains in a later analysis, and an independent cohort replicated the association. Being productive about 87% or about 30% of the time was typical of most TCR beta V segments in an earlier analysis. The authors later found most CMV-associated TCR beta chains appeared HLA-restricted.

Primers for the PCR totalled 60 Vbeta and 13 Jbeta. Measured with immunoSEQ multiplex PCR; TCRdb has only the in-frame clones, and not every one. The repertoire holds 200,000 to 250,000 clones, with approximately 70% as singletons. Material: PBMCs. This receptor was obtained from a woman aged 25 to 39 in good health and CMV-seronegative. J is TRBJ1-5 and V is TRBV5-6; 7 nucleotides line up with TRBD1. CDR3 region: CASSLGGTASPSNQPQHF. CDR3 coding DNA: TGTGCCAGCAGCTTGGGGGGGACAGCCTCGCCTAGCAATCAGCCCCAGCATTTT.